This T cell receptor (beta chain) appears in the sequencing data of a study of T cells in Graves' hyperthyroidism and ophthalmopathy. Study-wide findings and caveats: The model identified upcoming ophthalmopathy a median approximately seven months ahead of onset.

Used for diagnoses were clinical symptoms, serum thyroxine and TRAb, thyroid ultrasound and orbital computed tomography. V shed 6 bases and J shed 5 bases, with 11 bases lying between them. Germline CDR1 reads ENHRY; CDR2 reads SYGVKD. CDR3 length: 13 residues. As for this clonotype: The antigen is unknown.

TCR beta CDR3 regions were amplified from RNA transcripts. The primer set for the first-round RT-PCR of the TCR CDR3 was HTBI. TCRdb re-called the multiplex PCR reads through MiXCR, storing one row per CDR3 protein. The table shows under 700,000 distinct CDR3 sequences, with around 46% occurring only once. The sequencing sample was made of peripheral blood or thyroid tissue (not recorded which). This receptor was taken from a woman between 18 and 29 years old with Graves' hyperthyroidism. The rearrangement joins TRBV10-3 to TRBJ1-5, with D perhaps TRBD1 (5 bases). This chain's CDR3 is CAIRDIEDQPQHF. The CDR3, as DNA: TGTGCCATCAGGGACATTGAGGATCAGCCCCAGCATTTT.